These 32 T cell receptor beta chains were all obtained from the same sample, sequenced in a study of blood T cells in healthy people across ages. With a J-beta primer mix and a sample-barcoded 5' primer, a second PCR ran roughly 6 to 12 cycles. TCRdb re-called the 5' RACE reads through MiXCR, storing one row per CDR3 protein. In the table there are about 1.5 million distinct CDR3 sequences, roughly 43% of which are singletons. Sequencing was done on a sample of blood. These receptors were collected from a woman aged 18-29 years in good health.

V usage is TRBV4-1 and J usage is TRBJ1-1; D might be TRBD1 (5 bases). CDR1 and CDR2 from the germline V gene are MGHRA and YSYEKL. This CDR3 comprises 13 residues. Trimming removed 8 bases from V and 4 bases from J, with 14 bases in between. The CDR3 protein is CASQRGVGTEAFF. CDR3 bases: TGCGCCAGCCAAAGAGGGGTGGGCACTGAAGCTTTCTTT.

The genes are TRBV7-8 and TRBJ2-3, with 11 bases identical to TRBD2. CDR3 length equals 15 residues. With V trimmed by 5 bases and J by 6 bases, 7 bases remained unmatched. Germline V lookup: CDR1 SGHVS, CDR2 FQNEAQ. DNA of the CDR3: TGTGCCAGCAGCAAGACTAGCGGGGCAGTGGATACGCAGTATTTT. Encoded protein: CASSKTSGAVDTQYF.

This clonotype was seen a few times. V gene TRBV7-3 combines with J gene TRBJ2-7; D gene ambiguous. Germline V gives CDR1 SGHTA, CDR2 FQGTGA. The CDR3 extends over 13 amino acids. The V end lost 9 bases, the J end lost 3 bases, and 15 bases lay between the germline ends. CDR3 residues: CASSTYQGYEQYF. DNA of the CDR3: TGTGCCAGTTCGACGTACCAAGGCTACGAGCAGTACTTC.

This clonotype has just one count. The rearrangement links TRBV29-1 to TRBJ2-4; 13 nucleotides match TRBD2. Germline CDR1 and CDR2: SQVTM and ANQGSEA. The CDR3 totals 14 residues. The trim removed 4 bases at V and 13 bases at J, leaving 10 bases unmatched. The CDR3 reads CSVVPGLAGLEQYF. The CDR3 nucleotides read TGCAGCGTTGTACCGGGACTAGCGGGATTAGAGCAGTACTTC.

The V gene is TRBV9, the J gene TRBJ2-5; tentative D call: TRBD2 (6 bases). The V and J ends lost 2 bases and 1 base respectively, with 12 bases between them. CDR1 is SGDLS and CDR2 is YYNGEE in the germline V gene. The CDR3 totals 15 residues. CDR3 residues: CASSVGPGLQETQYF. CDR3 in DNA: TGTGCCAGCAGCGTCGGACCGGGACTCCAAGAGACCCAGTACTTC.

This clonotype was counted only a few times. The rearrangement joins TRBV15 to TRBJ2-7; no definite D call. In germline, CDR1 is LNHNV, CDR2 YYDKDF (reference sequence). Trimming took 0 bases from V and 2 from J, leaving 11 bases between them. The CDR3 loop spans 15 amino acids. CDR3 sequence: CATSRDRARTYEQYF. CDR3 nucleotide sequence: TGTGCCACCAGCAGAGATAGGGCTAGGACCTACGAGCAGTACTTC.

A few counts support this clonotype. The chain employs TRBV10-3 and TRBJ2-1, with D maybe TRBD1 (6 bases). The CDR3 totals 14 residues. V gave up 5 bases and J gave up 2 bases, with 10 bases separating them. Germline CDR1 and CDR2: ENHRY and SYGVKD. The CDR3 sequence: CAISKTGAYNEQFF. DNA of the CDR3: TGTGCCATCAGTAAGACAGGTGCCTACAATGAGCAGTTCTTC.

This clonotype was detected many times. This chain links TRBV29-1 with TRBJ2-5; D is ambiguous. The V end lost 2 bases, the J end lost 5 bases, and 12 bases lay between the germline ends. CDR1 is SQVTM and CDR2 is ANQGSEA in the germline V gene. This CDR3 contains 13 residues. CDR3 DNA sequence: TGCAGCGTTGAAAGCCCAATTGGGGAGACCCAGTACTTC. Amino acid sequence: CSVESPIGETQYF.

The chain recombines TRBV12-3 or TRBV12-4 with TRBJ1-2; D unclear. The CDR3 totals 12 residues. The V end was cut by 2 bases, the J end by 6 bases, with 7 bases between. The CDR3: CASSLFRHGYTF. CDR3 DNA sequence: TGTGCCAGCAGTTTATTCCGCCATGGCTACACCTTC.

This chain uses TRBV5-1 with TRBJ1-4, with D possibly TRBD1 on 5 matching bases. The CDR3 runs 13 residues. V lost 6 bases to trimming and J lost 5 bases, with 11 bases between them. Germline CDR1 reads SGHRS; CDR2 reads YFSETQ. The CDR3 sequence is CASTDSRNEKLFF. In nucleotides, the CDR3 is TGCGCCAGCACTGACAGCAGGAATGAAAAACTGTTTTTT.

This clonotype has more than one count but fewer than ten. This sequence joins TRBV4-1 and TRBJ2-7; perhaps D is TRBD1 or TRBD2 (5 bases each). CDR1 and CDR2 (germline): MGHRA, YSYEKL. There are 16 residues in the CDR3. V was trimmed by 1 base and J by 0 bases, leaving 13 bases between them. CDR3 sequence: CASSQGPGTGSYEQYF. In nucleotides, the CDR3 is TGCGCCAGCAGCCAAGGCCCCGGGACGGGCTCCTACGAGCAGTACTTC.

This chain connects TRBV5-1 to TRBJ2-3, with 12 bases lining up with TRBD2. The CDR3 has 17 residues. After removal of 1 base from V and 3 bases from J, the junction contained 6 bases not matched to a gene. CDR1 SGHRS and CDR2 YFSETQ come from the germline V gene. The CDR3 reads CASSLPRLAGATDTQYF. For the CDR3, the DNA is TGCGCCAGCAGCTTGCCCCGACTAGCGGGAGCGACAGATACGCAGTATTTT.

There are a few counts of this clonotype. V is TRBV10-3 and J is TRBJ1-1; a weak D match, TRBD1 (5 bases). This CDR3 has 15 residues. V lost 3 bases and J 1 base, leaving 12 bases between the germline ends. Germline-derived CDR1 and CDR2 are ENHRY and SYGVKD. The chain's CDR3 is CAISDSGAANTEAFF. CDR3 sequence (DNA): TGTGCCATCAGTGACTCCGGGGCAGCGAACACTGAAGCTTTCTTT.

This clonotype was detected only a few times. V gene TRBV7-2 combines with J gene TRBJ1-5; 7 bases agree with TRBD1. This CDR3 has 15 residues. V lost 3 bases, J lost 3 bases, and 5 bases stayed unmatched. Germline CDR1 SGHTA, CDR2 FQGNSA. The CDR3 protein is CASSFGQAPNQPQHF. In DNA, the CDR3 is TGTGCCAGCAGCTTCGGACAGGCCCCCAATCAGCCCCAGCATTTT.

This clonotype was seen just once. The genes are TRBV24-1 and TRBJ1-1; D remains ambiguous. Per the germline V gene, CDR1 is KGHDR and CDR2 is SFDVKD. V lost 5 bases, J lost 0 bases, and 21 bases lay in between. The CDR3 runs 18 residues. CDR3 DNA sequence: TGTGCCACCAGTGCGGTGAGGACGACACCGACGATGAACACTGAAGCTTTCTTT. It specifies CATSAVRTTPTMNTEAFF.

Many counts were recorded for this clonotype. The chain links TRBV5-1 to TRBJ1-1; D is uncertain. Trimming left V 2 bases short and J 0 bases short, with 5 bases between. Germline values: CDR1 SGHRS, CDR2 YFSETQ. The CDR3 length is 13 residues. The CDR3 sequence is CASSFEVNTEAFF. In nucleotides, the CDR3 is TGCGCCAGCAGCTTTGAAGTGAACACTGAAGCTTTCTTT.

A few counts support this clonotype. The gene calls are TRBV15 and TRBJ1-5; 12 bases agree with TRBD1. Germline CDR1 is LNHNV and CDR2 is YYDKDF (reference sequence). With 5 bases clipped from V and 11 bases from J, the junction kept 10 bases outside the gene matches. CDR3 size: 15 residues. The CDR3 DNA reads as TGTGCCACCAGCCCTGGGACAGGGGGCTTTTCTTCCCAGCATTTT. Protein product: CATSPGTGGFSSQHF.

V is TRBV7-2 and J is TRBJ2-7; possible D gene TRBD2, 6 bases. Trimming pared 5 bases from V and 7 bases from J, leaving 12 bases between. CDR1 and CDR2 from the germline V gene are SGHTA and FQGNSA. The CDR3 runs to 12 residues. CDR3 nucleotide sequence: TGTGCCAGCAGCCAGGGACTTCTGGAGCAGTACTTC. It translates to CASSQGLLEQYF.

J is TRBJ2-7 and V is TRBV20-1; D is perhaps TRBD2 (5 bases). The CDR3 loop spans 14 amino acids. Germline V gives CDR1 DFQATT, CDR2 SNEGSKA (reference sequence). The V gene lost 6 bases and the J gene lost 4 bases, with 19 bases spanning the gap. In DNA, the CDR3 is TGCAGTGCGACTACCGAAAGGGATCTTTACGAGCAGTACTTC. Protein: CSATTERDLYEQYF.

The V and J genes are TRBV19 and TRBJ2-3, with 9 positions matching TRBD1. The CDR3 extends over 14 amino acids. Germline CDR1 reads LNHDA; CDR2 reads SQIVND (reference sequence). J lost 2 bases, V lost 6 bases, and 3 bases had no gene match. DNA of the CDR3: TGTGCCAGTAGAAGGGACAGGGACACAGATACGCAGTATTTT. Protein sequence: CASRRDRDTDTQYF.

This clonotype was observed a single time. The CDR3 sequence: CSAGRGAAYNEQYF. CDR3 nucleotide sequence: TGCAGCGCCGGAAGGGGGGCGGCCTACAATGAGCAGTACTTC. This rearrangement joins TRBV29-1 to TRBJ2-5; D may correspond to TRBD1 or TRBD2 (6 bases each). CDR1 is SQVTM, CDR2 ANQGSEA, per germline. Trimming shortened V by 7 bases and J by 11 bases, and 26 bases separated the two germline ends. There are 14 residues in the CDR3. Filled out from reference TRBV29-1 and TRBJ2-5, the complete variable domain reads SAVISQKPSRDICQRGTSLTIQCQVDSQVTMMFWYRQQPGQSLTLIATANQGSEATYESGFVIDKFPISRPNLTFSTLTVSNMSPEDSSIYLCSAGRGAAYNEQYFGPGTRLLVL.

This clonotype was recorded many times. CDR3 sequence: CASSESQIRDGFGYEQYF. Here the CDR3 DNA reads TGTGCCAGCAGTGAATCCCAGATTCGGGACGGGTTTGGCTACGAGCAGTACTTC. The chain recombines TRBV25-1 with TRBJ2-7; D may correspond to TRBD1 or TRBD2 (5 bases each). Deletions cut 1 base from V and 3 bases from J, with 22 bases between. This CDR3 spans 18 amino acids. The germline V gene has CDR1 MGHDK and CDR2 SYGVNS.

This clonotype was detected only a few times. This sequence joins TRBV3-1 and TRBJ1-5; D possibly corresponds to TRBD1 (6 bases). Trimming removed 2 bases at V and 0 bases at J, with 11 bases between. The CDR3 has 16 amino acids. Germline V gene lookup returns CDR1 LGHDT and CDR2 YNNKEL (reference sequence). Written as DNA, the CDR3 is TGTGCCAGCAGCCAAACTACAGGGCATAGCAATCAGCCCCAGCATTTT. Its protein product is CASSQTTGHSNQPQHF. Drawing the rest from reference TRBV3-1 and TRBJ1-5, the complete variable domain is DTAVSQTPKYLVTQMGNDKSIKCEQNLGHDTMYWYKQDSKKFLKIMFSYNNKELIINETVPNRFSPKSPDKAHLNLHINSLELGDSAVYFCASSQTTGHSNQPQHFGDGTRLSIL.

In its sample, this clonotype was seen once. V usage is TRBV15 and J usage is TRBJ1-4, with 7 bases aligning to TRBD1. Germline values: CDR1 LNHNV, CDR2 YYDKDF (reference sequence). This CDR3 is 15 amino acids long. The ends lost 2 bases at V and 4 bases at J; junction bases unmatched: 4. The chain's CDR3 is CATSRLGQLNEKLFF. The CDR3 nucleotides are TGTGCCACCAGCAGACTGGGACAGCTTAATGAAAAACTGTTTTTT.

This sequence joins TRBV10-3 and TRBJ2-6; D call uncertain. Germline V lookup: CDR1 ENHRY, CDR2 SYGVKD. The CDR3 runs to 14 residues. The ends were cut back, 4 bases at V and 3 bases at J, with 7 bases in the middle. Here the CDR3 DNA reads TGTGCCATCAGTGTACAGCTTGGGGCCAACGTCCTGACTTTC. It translates to CAISVQLGANVLTF.

This chain uses TRBV20-1 with TRBJ2-1; D may be TRBD2 (5 bases). Deletions cut 6 bases from V and 6 bases from J, with 18 bases between. CDR3 size: 14 residues. CDR1 is DFQATT and CDR2 is SNEGSKA in the germline V gene (reference sequence). CDR3 protein: CSAWGDRRSNEQFF. DNA for the CDR3: TGCAGTGCATGGGGAGACCGAAGGTCCAATGAGCAGTTCTTC.

This clonotype has just a few counts. The chain carries TRBV10-2 and TRBJ1-1, with D tentatively TRBD1 (6 bases). The CDR3 is 14 amino acids. Germline values: CDR1 WSHSY, CDR2 SAAADI. The germline V and J ends were trimmed by 6 bases and 1 base, with 12 bases remaining between them. CDR3 in DNA: TGCGCCAGCAGGACCAGGGGCGAGAACACTGAAGCTTTCTTT. Translating it yields CASRTRGENTEAFF.

The chain has TRBV12-3 or TRBV12-4 and TRBJ2-2, with 8 bases identical to TRBD1. The CDR3 contains 15 residues. Unmatched junction bases numbered 5, after V lost 5 bases and J lost 3 bases. The CDR3 region has the DNA TGTGCCAGCAGTCTTCAGGGGGCAGACACCGGGGAGCTGTTTTTT. Protein product: CASSLQGADTGELFF.

This clonotype was observed a handful of times. This sequence joins TRBV12-5 and TRBJ1-5; D not resolved. V dropped 6 bases and J dropped 1 base, with 7 bases sitting between them. CDR1 LGHNT and CDR2 FRNRAP come from the germline V gene. CDR3 length equals 13 residues. The chain's CDR3 is CASGETSNQPQHF. In DNA, the CDR3 is TGTGCTAGTGGGGAGACAAGCAATCAGCCCCAGCATTTT.

CDR3 region: CASSYIRLAGVREQFF. CDR3 DNA sequence: TGTGCCAGCAGTTACATTAGACTAGCGGGAGTACGGGAGCAGTTCTTC. This rearrangement joins TRBV6-2 or TRBV6-3 to TRBJ2-1, with 12 positions matching TRBD2. The CDR3 extends over 16 amino acids. The V gene's germline CDR1 is MNHEY and CDR2 SVGEGT. Trimming cost V 2 bases and J 10 bases; bases outside gene matches: 9.

Concerning this clonotype itself: A much larger clone lies one base from this, so it may be a read error. CDR3 amino acids: CSATGTSGHNGQFF. The CDR3 bases are TGCAGCGCTACTGGGACTAGCGGTCACAATGGGCAGTTCTTC. The chain has TRBV29-1 and TRBJ2-1; 11 bases match TRBD2. This CDR3 comprises 14 residues. Looked up from germline, CDR1 is SQVTM and CDR2 is ANQGSEA.

This clonotype appeared a few times. V and J are TRBV10-3 and TRBJ2-5, with TRBD2 matching over 8 bases. Looked up from germline, CDR1 is ENHRY and CDR2 is SYGVKD. The V segment lost 9 bases and the J segment 5 bases; nucleotides outside the gene matches: 5. The CDR3 has 12 residues. CDR3 sequence reads: CAIAGESETQYF. CDR3 nucleotide sequence: TGTGCCATAGCGGGAGAGTCCGAGACCCAGTACTTC.